The 19 T cell receptor beta chains in this list originate from one sample, sequenced in a study of tumor and adjacent non-tumor tissue in lung cancer. This sample's RNA came from whole unsorted tissue. The normal lung tissue was taken more than 3 cm from the tumor edge. The library came from three nested PCR rounds adapted from ARM-PCR protocols. Each CDR3 protein is one row after TCRdb ran MiXCR on the multiplex PCR reads. The sample contains fewer than 75,000 distinct CDR3 sequences, roughly three quarters of which appear only once. The sample comprised distant non-tumor lung tissue. Every receptor here comes from a man aged 55-75 years with non-small cell lung cancer.

At least ten counts were recorded for this clonotype. The rearrangement links TRBV4-1 to TRBJ2-5, with TRBD2 as a possible D gene (6 bases). The length of the CDR3 is 18 residues. V shed 2 bases and J shed 3 bases, with 22 bases lying between them. Looked up from germline, CDR1 is MGHRA and CDR2 is YSYEKL. CDR3 sequence (DNA): TGCGCCAGCAGCCAACATCCCCTTGGTAGAGGAGGGGAAGAGACCCAGTACTTC. This translates into CASSQHPLGRGGEETQYF.

Note on this clonotype: Because it lacks the conserved phenylalanine or tryptophan at the end, this CDR3 is likely a read error. The chain recombines TRBV11-1 with TRBJ1-1, with D perhaps TRBD1 (5 bases). The CDR3 contains 13 residues. Germline V CDR1 and CDR2: SGHAT, FQDESV (reference sequence). This chain's CDR3 is CACSLAPGAEAFL. The CDR3, as DNA: TGTGCCTGCAGCTTAGCGCCGGGGGCTGAAGCTTTCCTA.

For this clonotype: A much larger clone differs from this one at a single base, so this may be a read error. This chain joins TRBV28 and TRBJ2-1; D is unresolved. The CDR3 has 12 amino acids. CDR1 and CDR2 (germline): MDHEN, SYDVKM. The CDR3: CAILAPSFEEFF. The CDR3 DNA is TGTGCCATCCTCGCCCCAAGTTTTGAGGAGTTCTTC.

A remark on this clonotype: This may be a read error: a much more frequent sequence differs by one nucleotide. The rearrangement links TRBV7-8 to TRBJ2-5; no clear D gene. This CDR3 contains 16 residues. Per germline, CDR1 SGHVS and CDR2 FQNEAQ. This chain's CDR3 is CTSSLVLVPPRETQYF. The CDR3 DNA follows: TGTACCAGCAGCTTAGTTCTGGTGCCCCCTCGAGAGACCCAGTACTTC.

Comments on this clonotype: The CDR3 does not close with the conserved phenylalanine or tryptophan, likely indicating a read error. The chain recombines TRBV16 with TRBJ2-1; D remains unclear. CDR3 size: 11 residues. Between the trimmed V and J ends, which lost 4 bases and 7 bases, there was a span of 5 bases. Germline loops: CDR1 KGHSY, CDR2 FQNENV. The CDR3 bases are TGTGCCAGCAGCCCCAATAATGAGCAGTTCTTA. This encodes CASSPNNEQFL.

This sequence joins TRBV6-6 and TRBJ2-7; no definite D call. The CDR3 spans 14 residues. Trimming left V 2 bases short and J 3 bases short, with 11 bases between. Germline assignment: CDR1 MNHNY and CDR2 SVGAGI (reference sequence). This chain's CDR3 is CASSYVVFDYEQYF. CDR3 in DNA: TGTGCCAGCAGTTACGTAGTCTTTGACTACGAGCAGTACTTC.

V usage is TRBV6-5 and J usage is TRBJ2-1; TRBD2 might be the D (5 bases). The CDR3 is 13 residues long. The germline gives CDR1 MNHEY, CDR2 SVGAGI. CDR3 sequence (DNA): TGTATCAGCGGTTACGGGGTCCTGGATGAGCAGTTCTTC. It specifies CISGYGVLDEQFF.

This clonotype was observed a handful of times. The chain has TRBV29-1 and TRBJ1-3; D is unclear. This CDR3 region has 18 residues. V lost 7 bases to trimming and J lost 3 bases, with 28 bases between them. Germline CDR1 and CDR2: SQVTM and ANQGSEA. The CDR3 DNA follows: TGCAGCGGATCGACCGGAACAGAAGGCACCTTGGTTGGAAACACCATATATTTT. Its protein is CSGSTGTEGTLVGNTIYF. Looking up the rest from reference TRBV29-1 and TRBJ1-3 gives the full variable domain: SAVISQKPSRDICQRGTSLTIQCQVDSQVTMMFWYRQQPGQSLTLIATANQGSEATYESGFVIDKFPISRPNLTFSTLTVSNMSPEDSSIYLCSGSTGTEGTLVGNTIYFGEGSWLTVV.

In the case of this clonotype: The junction departs from germline at one end; a sequencing error may be responsible. The chain combines TRBV6-1 with TRBJ2-6, with a possible D match to TRBD1 (5 bases). From germline, CDR1 is MNHNS and CDR2 SASEGT. This CDR3 contains 13 residues. Written as DNA, the CDR3 is TGTGGCAGCAGTAAAGGTAGGGGTAGCGTCCTGACTTTC. Residues: CGSSKGRGSVLTF.

Points on this clonotype: The junction differs from germline at one of its ends, possibly a read error. The V call is TRBV28, the J call TRBJ2-7; D is possibly TRBD1 (5 bases). CDR1 MDHEN and CDR2 SYDVKM come from the germline V gene. The CDR3 totals 13 residues. In DNA form, the CDR3 reads TGTGCCAGTAGGTTGGACACGACCTACGAGCAGGACTTC. This gives the protein CASRLDTTYEQDF.

This clonotype occurred many times. This chain connects TRBV6-6 to TRBJ2-7; tentative D call: TRBD1 (6 bases). The V end was cut by 4 bases, the J end by 3 bases, with 16 bases between. The V gene's germline CDR1 is MNHNY and CDR2 SVGAGI (reference sequence). The CDR3 contains 15 residues. The CDR3 coding sequence is TGTGCCAGCAGTTCCGGTAACCCAGGGGTCTACGAGCAGTACTTC. This translates into CASSSGNPGVYEQYF.

J is TRBJ2-3 and V is TRBV2; possibly TRBD2 for D (5 bases). Germline loops: CDR1 SNHLY, CDR2 FYNNEI. The CDR3 has 15 residues. Trimming stripped 7 bases from V and 2 bases from J, with 16 bases between. CDR3 sequence reads: CASNGLGSTTDTQYF. The CDR3 coding sequence is TGTGCCAGCAACGGACTGGGCTCTACCACAGATACGCAGTATTTT.

Comment on this clonotype: One junction end disagrees with the germline gene, perhaps due to a read error. This rearrangement joins TRBV6-5 to TRBJ1-2, with TRBD1 as a possible D gene (5 bases). Germline CDR1 MNHEY, CDR2 SVGAGI. This CDR3 spans 15 amino acids. The DNA for the CDR3 is TGTGCCAGGAGTTGGGGCCCCGGGGGTCCGGGGGGTTACACCTTC. Residues: CARSWGPGGPGGYTF.

As to this clonotype: A read error may produce the germline difference seen at one junction end. This rearrangement joins TRBV28 to TRBJ1-2; unclear D gene. The CDR3 totals 14 residues. Germline CDR1 and CDR2: MDHEN and SYDVKM. As DNA, the CDR3 is TGTGCCAGCTGTTTAAGTGTTGGGAGCTATGGCTACACCTTC. Translating gives CASCLSVGSYGYTF.

With regard to this clonotype: Because it lacks the conserved phenylalanine or tryptophan at the end, this CDR3 is likely a read error. The V gene is TRBV30, the J gene TRBJ1-6; 9 nucleotides line up with TRBD1. V trimming: 3 bases; J trimming: 9 bases; junction bases outside the gene matches: 6. The germline CDR1 and CDR2 sequences are GTSNPN and SVGIG (reference sequence). This CDR3 is 14 amino acids long. The CDR3 region has the DNA TGTGCCTGGAGCTCCGGGACAGGGACTTCACCCCTCCACTCT. Residues: CAWSSGTGTSPLHS.

On this clonotype: A much larger clone lies a single base off, so this may be a read error. This chain connects TRBV5-6 to TRBJ2-7; D unresolved. The CDR3 contains 14 residues. The germline gives CDR1 SGHDT, CDR2 YYEEEE. CDR3 coding DNA: TGTGCCAGCGGCTTGGGCTACCGCTCCTACGAGCAGTACTTC. It specifies CASGLGYRSYEQYF.

The chain links TRBV10-1 to TRBJ2-7, with TRBD2 identical over 10 bases. Trimming at V came to 2 bases and at J to 2 bases, leaving 3 bases not matched to a gene. Germline V gene sequence: CDR1 WNHNN, CDR2 SYGVQD (reference sequence). This CDR3 region has 15 residues. CDR3 in DNA: TGCGCCAGCAGTGAGAAAGCGGGAGGGCCCTACGAGCAGTACTTC. This gives the protein CASSEKAGGPYEQYF.

The J gene is TRBJ2-1, the V gene TRBV29-1; TRBD2 might be the D (5 bases). The CDR3 contains 13 residues. Per the germline V gene, CDR1 is SQVTM and CDR2 is ANQGSEA. V lost 6 bases and J 7 bases, leaving 16 bases between the germline ends. Here the CDR3 reads CSVRAQQGNEQFF. The CDR3, as DNA: TGCAGCGTGCGGGCGCAGCAAGGGAATGAGCAGTTCTTC.

A note on this clonotype: The junction departs from germline at one end; a sequencing error may be responsible. The chain carries TRBV20-1 and TRBJ2-1, with a possible D match to TRBD2 (7 bases). This CDR3 spans 15 amino acids. Germline loops: CDR1 DFQATT, CDR2 SNEGSKA (reference sequence). The CDR3 loop reads CSAQDRGRGYNEQFF. The CDR3 bases are TGTAGTGCCCAAGACCGGGGGAGGGGGTACAATGAGCAGTTCTTC.